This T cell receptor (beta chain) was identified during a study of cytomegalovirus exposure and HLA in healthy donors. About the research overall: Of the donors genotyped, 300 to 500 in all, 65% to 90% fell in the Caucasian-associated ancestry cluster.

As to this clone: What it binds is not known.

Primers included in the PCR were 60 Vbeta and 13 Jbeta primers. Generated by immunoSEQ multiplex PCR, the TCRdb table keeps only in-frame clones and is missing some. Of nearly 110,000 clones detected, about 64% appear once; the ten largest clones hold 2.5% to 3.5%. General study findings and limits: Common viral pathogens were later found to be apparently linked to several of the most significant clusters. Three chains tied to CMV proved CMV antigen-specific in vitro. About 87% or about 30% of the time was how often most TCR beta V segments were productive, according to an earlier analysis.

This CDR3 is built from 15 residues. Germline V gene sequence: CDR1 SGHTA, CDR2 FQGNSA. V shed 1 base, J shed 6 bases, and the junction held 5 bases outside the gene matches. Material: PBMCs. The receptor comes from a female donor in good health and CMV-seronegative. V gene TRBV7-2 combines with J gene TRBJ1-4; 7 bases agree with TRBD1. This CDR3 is CASSLGGGKHEKLFF. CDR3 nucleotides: TGTGCCAGCAGCTTAGGAGGGGGCAAGCATGAAAAACTGTTTTTT.